This is a list of T cell receptor beta chains from one sample in a study of blood T cell repertoires in COVID-19. Produced via immunoSEQ multiplex PCR; TCRdb's table is partial and in-frame only. The sample shows around 120,000 clones, 65% to 80% of them seen only once. The source material was peripheral blood. Source of these receptors: a man in his sixties or seventies with active or convalescent COVID-19. CDR3s include the opening cysteine and the closing phenylalanine or tryptophan. The D gene is left open where the match is weak. The size of a clone is reported for some rows only, either as once, few or many, or as a class for expanded clones.

D gene	V gene	J gene	clone size	CDR3 DNA	CDR3 protein
TRBD1	TRBV11-2	TRBJ2-7	-	TGTGCCAGCAGCTTAGGAGTAGGGGGCCGCGAGCAGTACTTC	CASSLGVGGREQYF
-	TRBV10-1	TRBJ2-7	-	TGCGCCAGCAGTAAACTAAGATACGACGAGCAGTACTTC	CASSKLRYDEQYF
-	TRBV4-1	TRBJ1-6	once	TGCGCCAGCAGCCAAGACGGGGGGAAAAGCTCCTATAATTCACCCCTCCACTTT	CASSQDGGKSSYNSPLHF
TRBD2	TRBV5-4	TRBJ2-7	-	TGTGCCAGCAGCTTGGGGGGGGGTACCGGCTACGAGCAGTACTTC	CASSLGGGTGYEQYF
TRBD2	TRBV11-2	TRBJ2-7	-	TGTGCCAGCAGCACCCCGACTAGCGGGATCTACGAGCAGTACTTC	CASSTPTSGIYEQYF
-	TRBV12-5	TRBJ2-5	few	TGTGCTAGTGGTCCGGGAGTAGAGACCCAGTACTTC	CASGPGVETQYF
TRBD2	TRBV7-7	TRBJ2-5	-	TGTGCCAGCAGCCGAGCGGGAGTGAGGGAGACCCAGTACTTC	CASSRAGVRETQYF
TRBD1	TRBV11-1	TRBJ2-5	-	TGTGCCAGCAGCTGGGGACAGGGAGGCCAAGAGACCCAGTACTTC	CASSWGQGGQETQYF
TRBD2	TRBV30	TRBJ2-1	-	TGTGCCTGGAGGGGCTTCGGACTAGCGGACAACTACAATGAGCAGTTCTTC	CAWRGFGLADNYNEQFF
-	TRBV6-1	TRBJ1-1	few	TGTGCCAGCAGTGAAAGGATGACACAGGGGAACACTGAAGCTTTCTTT	CASSERMTQGNTEAFF
-	TRBV18	TRBJ2-7	-	TGTGCCAGCTCACCAGTTGGGGGCGTTAGGTCCGACGAGCAGTACTTC	CASSPVGGVRSDEQYF
TRBD1	TRBV5-1	TRBJ1-4	-	TGCGCCAGCAGTGATCCACAGGGGAATGAAAAACTGTTTTTT	CASSDPQGNEKLFF
-	TRBV4-1	TRBJ2-7	-	TGCGCCAGCAGCCAAGATATGGGGGGGGGCATCCCAGAGCAGTACTTC	CASSQDMGGGIPEQYF
TRBD1	TRBV19	TRBJ1-1	-	TGTGCCAGTAGTACTAAGGGACAGTCCTACACTGAAGCTTTCTTT	CASSTKGQSYTEAFF
TRBD2	TRBV29-1	TRBJ2-3	-	TGCAGCGTTGGGGGAACTAGCGGGGTGGGCGATACGCAGTATTTT	CSVGGTSGVGDTQYF
-	TRBV11-2	TRBJ1-3	-	TGTGCCAGCAGCTTTACAGTGGGCTCTGGAAACACCATATATTTT	CASSFTVGSGNTIYF
-	TRBV7-3	TRBJ2-1	-	TGTGCCAGCAGCTTAGCCGTGGGCGCGAGCTCCTACAATGAGCAGTTCTTC	CASSLAVGASSYNEQFF
-	TRBV7-3	TRBJ1-6	-	TGTGCCAGCAGCTTAATGAGAGATTCACCCCTCCACTTT	CASSLMRDSPLHF
-	TRBV5-1	TRBJ2-7	-	TGCGCCAGCAGCTTCTCCACAGGCAGCTACGAGCAGTACTTC	CASSFSTGSYEQYF
TRBD2	TRBV3-1/TRBV3-2	TRBJ2-7	-	TGTGCCAGCAGCCAAGCTTCACTAGCGGGAAACGAGCAGTACTTC	CASSQASLAGNEQYF
TRBD2	TRBV10-3	TRBJ2-3	-	TGTGCCATCAGTGAAGGCGGGAGGATGGCAGATACGCAGTATTTT	CAISEGGRMADTQYF
-	TRBV11-2	TRBJ2-7	-	TGTGCCAGCAGCATCGGGTACGAGCAGTACTTC	CASSIGYEQYF
TRBD2	TRBV5-1	TRBJ2-3	once	TGCGCCAGCGGGTCGGTAGCGGGGGCGGATACGCAGTATTTT	CASGSVAGADTQYF
-	TRBV4-1	TRBJ2-5	-	TGCGCCAGCAGCCAAGAAAGGACAGCTAAGACCCAGTACTTC	CASSQERTAKTQYF
-	TRBV18	TRBJ1-5	-	TGTGCCAGCTCACCACCGATAGGGGCCGGTCAGCCCCAGCATTTT	CASSPPIGAGQPQHF
-	TRBV19	TRBJ2-5	once	TGTGCCAGTATAGGCAGGGAAAGGGAGACCCAGTACTTC	CASIGRERETQYF
TRBD1	TRBV5-1	TRBJ2-1	-	TGCGCCAGCAGCTTGGCGACAGGGCGGGTAAGCAATGAGCAGTTCTTC	CASSLATGRVSNEQFF
TRBD2	TRBV6-1	TRBJ2-7	-	TGTGCCAGCAGTGAAAAAGGGACTAGCGGAATATACGAGCAGTACTTC	CASSEKGTSGIYEQYF
TRBD1	TRBV7-9	TRBJ1-1	-	TGTGCCAGCAGCTTACCGACAGGGGAATGGAACACTGAAGCTTTCTTT	CASSLPTGEWNTEAFF
TRBD1	TRBV30	TRBJ2-7	few	TGTGCCTGGAGTGGGGGACAGATCTACGAGCAGTACTTC	CAWSGGQIYEQYF
-	TRBV21-1	TRBJ1-3	-	TGTGCCAGCAGCAAAGCGCTTCGGACAGCGGCGGGAAACACCATATATTTT	CASSKALRTAAGNTIYF
-	TRBV14	TRBJ2-7	-	TGTGCCAGCAGCCAACAGCGTTTATACGAGCAGTACTTC	CASSQQRLYEQYF
TRBD2	TRBV5-6	TRBJ2-1	-	TGTGCCAGCACCGCGCAGGGGCGGGGGGGGGCCAATGAGCAGTTCTTC	CASTAQGRGGANEQFF
TRBD1	TRBV2	TRBJ2-1	few	TGTGCCAGCAGGGGACAGCACAATGAGCAGTTCTTC	CASRGQHNEQFF
-	TRBV6-5	TRBJ1-2	-	TGTGCCAGCAGCGCCGACGGGGATATGGTCGGCTACACCTTC	CASSADGDMVGYTF
-	TRBV19	TRBJ2-5	-	TGTGCCAGTAGTATGGGCAGGGAAGAGACCCAGTACTTC	CASSMGREETQYF
TRBD1	TRBV28	TRBJ1-5	-	TGTGCCAGCAGTTTGCCACAGGGGGTACATCAGCCCCAGCATTTT	CASSLPQGVHQPQHF
-	TRBV28	TRBJ2-7	-	TGTGCCAGCAGTTTAGTGGGGGCGGGCTACGAGCAGTACTTC	CASSLVGAGYEQYF
TRBD2	TRBV9	TRBJ2-1	-	TGTGCCAGCAGCGCCACTCTTTCGGGGGGGAGCTCCTACAATGAGCAGTTCTTC	CASSATLSGGSSYNEQFF
-	TRBV18	TRBJ1-3	-	TGTGCCAGCTCACCATCGATTATGGAGGCTCCCCACTCTGGAAACACCATATATTTT	CASSPSIMEAPHSGNTIYF
-	TRBV12-3/TRBV12-4	TRBJ1-6	-	TGTGCCAGCAGTTTCGGAGATTCACCCCTCCACTTT	CASSFGDSPLHF
-	TRBV7-3	TRBJ1-1	-	TGTGCCAGCAGCAAAAGGCGGGGGACTGAAGCTTTCTTT	CASSKRRGTEAFF
TRBD1	TRBV6-5	TRBJ1-2	-	TGTGCCAGTCGAATGACAGGGGGGTTTGGCTACACCTTC	CASRMTGGFGYTF
TRBD1	TRBV19	TRBJ1-5	-	TGTGCCAGTAGGAAGGGGGACAGCCCCCTTCGGAATCAGCCCCAGCATTTT	CASRKGDSPLRNQPQHF
TRBD1	TRBV27	TRBJ2-7	many	TGTGCCAGCAGTTTATCAGCCGGGACAGGCTACGAGCAGTACTTC	CASSLSAGTGYEQYF
TRBD1	TRBV28	TRBJ1-6	-	TGTGCCAGCAGTGCCGGGGACAGGGATTCACCCCTCCACTTT	CASSAGDRDSPLHF
TRBD2	TRBV19	TRBJ2-1	-	TGTGCCAGTAGTAATGGACTAGCGGAGTACAATGAGCAGTTCTTC	CASSNGLAEYNEQFF
TRBD1	TRBV19	TRBJ2-5	-	TGTGCCAGTAGTGTACAGGGGAGTGAGACCCAGTACTTC	CASSVQGSETQYF
TRBD1	TRBV2	TRBJ2-7	-	TGTGCCAGCAGTGAAGTCCCGGGACAGTCAAACGAGCAGTACTTC	CASSEVPGQSNEQYF
TRBD1	TRBV5-6	TRBJ1-2	few	TGTGCCAGCCGGGAATACGTTTACCGGGACAGGGTGGATGGCTACACCTTC	CASREYVYRDRVDGYTF